These 21 T cell receptor beta chains were sequenced from one sample in a study of patients and donors after allogeneic stem cell transplantation. One entry per CDR3 protein results from TCRdb running MiXCR on the RT-PCR reads. The repertoire holds about 200,000 distinct CDR3 sequences, approximately 41% seen once, with 33% in the top ten. Material: blood, either unsorted or a sorted T cell fraction (not recorded which). All receptors come from a human donor who was either an allogeneic HSCT recipient or a stem cell or donor lymphocyte infusion donor (not recorded which). It is not recorded whose cells these are; they may come from a transplant donor.

The table lists this clonotype with a count of one. This CDR3 reads CASSQPGGSTDTQYF. CDR3 coding DNA: TGTGCCAGCAGCCAACCAGGGGGCAGCACAGATACGCAGTATTTT. J is TRBJ2-3 and V is TRBV28; TRBD1 matches at 8 bases. The V gene end was trimmed by 6 bases and the J gene end by 0 bases; junction bases not matched to a gene: 5. Germline V gene sequence: CDR1 MDHEN, CDR2 SYDVKM. This CDR3 is built from 15 residues. Full variable domain (remainder filled in from reference TRBV28 and TRBJ2-3): DVKVTQSSRYLVKRTGEKVFLECVQDMDHENMFWYRQDPGLGLRLIYFSYDVKMKEKGDIPEGYSVSREKKERFSLILESASTNQTSMYLCASSQPGGSTDTQYFGPGTRLTVL.

Comment on this clonotype: Since no conserved phenylalanine or tryptophan closes the CDR3, a read error is the likely cause. CDR3 residues: CSARLDRNTEAFL. The CDR3 nucleotides are TGCAGTGCTAGATTGGACAGGAACACTGAAGCTTTCCTT. The chain couples TRBV20-1 to TRBJ1-1, with D tentatively TRBD1 (6 bases). Trimming pared 2 bases from V and 1 base from J, leaving 8 bases between. The CDR3 runs 13 residues. Germline loops: CDR1 DFQATT, CDR2 SNEGSKA (reference sequence).

The chain uses TRBV27 and TRBJ1-1; possibly TRBD1 for D (5 bases). With 3 bases removed from V and 8 bases from J, the gap between germline ends came to 7 bases. The CDR3 has 11 amino acids. Germline CDR1 is MNHEY and CDR2 is SMNVEV (reference sequence). The CDR3 DNA reads as TGTGCCAGCAGTTTGCAGGGAGAAGCTTTCTTT. Its protein is CASSLQGEAFF.

This clonotype appeared once. This chain connects TRBV4-3 to TRBJ2-7, with no clear D. This CDR3 is built from 13 residues. Trimming took off 0 bases at V and 4 bases at J, with 7 bases between the two ends. The germline V gene has CDR1 LGHNA and CDR2 YSLEER. DNA for the CDR3: TGCGCCAGCAGCCAAGATGTCCTATACGAGCAGTACTTC. Translation gives CASSQDVLYEQYF.

This clonotype was observed at least ten times. The DNA of the CDR3 is TGTGCCAGCAGCGTTGACAGGAACACTGAAGCTTTCTTT. It is translated as CASSVDRNTEAFF. The rearrangement links TRBV7-8 to TRBJ1-1; tentative D call: TRBD1 (5 bases). The ends were cut back, 5 bases at V and 1 base at J, with 8 bases in the middle. The CDR3 is 13 amino acids. Germline V gene data show CDR1 as SGHVS and CDR2 as FQNEAQ.

This clonotype was counted a few times. The chain couples TRBV6-2 or TRBV6-3 to TRBJ1-5, with D possibly TRBD1 on 5 matching bases. The CDR3 totals 15 residues. Germline CDR1 and CDR2: MNHEY and SVGEGT. V was cut by 4 bases and J by 8 bases, with 18 bases left in between. CDR3 bases: TGTGCCAGCAGTTTCTACACAGGATTCGGGGAGCCCCAGCATTTT. This translates into CASSFYTGFGEPQHF.

V gene TRBV20-1 combines with J gene TRBJ1-2; weak D call: TRBD1 (5 bases). Germline CDR1 DFQATT, CDR2 SNEGSKA (reference sequence). The V end lost 0 bases, the J end lost 5 bases, and 16 bases lay between the germline ends. CDR3 size: 15 residues. CDR3 nucleotide sequence: TGCAGTGCTAGAGATACCAGGGTAGACATTTATGGCTACACCTTC. Its translation: CSARDTRVDIYGYTF.

The chain joins TRBV30 to TRBJ2-3; tentatively, D is TRBD1 or TRBD2 (5 bases each). Trimming cost V 1 base and J 5 bases, with 19 bases left between them. Germline CDR1 GTSNPN, CDR2 SVGIG (reference sequence). The CDR3 runs 16 residues. CDR3 protein: CAWSGTTPQEVDTQYF. CDR3 coding DNA: TGTGCCTGGAGTGGGACAACCCCGCAGGAGGTAGATACGCAGTATTTT.

The gene calls are TRBV29-1 and TRBJ2-1; 7 bases line up with TRBD2. This CDR3 spans 16 amino acids. Per germline, CDR1 SQVTM and CDR2 ANQGSEA. Trimming removed 0 bases from V and 8 bases from J; junction bases left unmatched: 13. The CDR3 nucleotides read TGCAGCGTTGAAGAACTCCGCCTGCAGGGAGGGGATGAGCAGTTCTTC. Amino acids: CSVEELRLQGGDEQFF.

This clonotype has more than one count but fewer than ten. V and J are TRBV6-5 and TRBJ1-1; D is unclear. Looked up from germline, CDR1 is MNHEY and CDR2 is SVGAGI. V gave up 4 bases and J gave up 6 bases, with 6 bases separating them. The length of the CDR3 is 11 residues. CDR3: CASSFQSEAFF. The CDR3 nucleotides read TGTGCCAGCAGTTTCCAGTCTGAAGCTTTCTTT.

This rearrangement joins TRBV29-1 to TRBJ1-1, with D unresolved. There are 10 residues in the CDR3. Germline values: CDR1 SQVTM, CDR2 ANQGSEA. V was pared by 7 bases and J by 5 bases, with 8 bases between. The CDR3 sequence: CSGIGTEAFF. The CDR3 DNA is TGCAGCGGAATAGGTACTGAAGCTTTCTTT.

Concerning this clonotype: An end of the junction does not agree with germline; a read error may underlie this. The rearrangement links TRBV6-2 or TRBV6-3 to TRBJ2-2; D is undetermined. Germline V lookup: CDR1 MNHEY, CDR2 SVGEGT. The CDR3 has 11 residues. The CDR3 is CASSNTAELFF. The CDR3 DNA follows: TGTGCCAGTTCAAACACCGCGGAGCTGTTTTTT.

This rearrangement joins TRBV10-3 to TRBJ2-1, with TRBD1 matching 7 bases. This CDR3 has 16 amino acids. Germline V CDR1 and CDR2: ENHRY, SYGVKD. J was trimmed by 7 bases and V by 2 bases; bases with no gene match: 11. The CDR3 nucleotides read TGTGCCATCAGTGAGCTGGGGCAGGGGGTGGTGAATGAGCAGTTCTTC. This encodes CAISELGQGVVNEQFF.

This sequence joins TRBV27 and TRBJ2-7; 10 nucleotides line up with TRBD2. The germline V gene encodes CDR1 MNHEY and CDR2 SMNVEV (reference sequence). Losses at the gene ends were 7 bases for V and 2 bases for J; bases not matched to a gene: 5. The CDR3 spans 14 residues. CDR3 bases: TGTGCCAGCACTCCTAGCGGGAGTGCCTACGAGCAGTACTTC. Protein product: CASTPSGSAYEQYF.

A few counts support this clonotype. This chain's CDR3 is CAITDRPTTMNTEAFF. As DNA, the CDR3 is TGTGCCATCACGGACAGGCCCACCACGATGAACACTGAAGCTTTCTTT. The J gene is TRBJ1-1, the V gene TRBV10-3; 7 bases match TRBD1. There are 16 residues in the CDR3. Losses at the gene ends were 7 bases for V and 0 bases for J; bases not matched to a gene: 11. Germline V CDR1 and CDR2: ENHRY, SYGVKD.

The chain links TRBV6-5 to TRBJ2-7, with 11 positions matching TRBD2. Germline trimming cut 6 bases from V and 7 bases from J; bases unmatched to any gene: 8. The CDR3 loop spans 14 amino acids. The V gene's germline CDR1 is MNHEY and CDR2 SVGAGI. The CDR3 coding sequence is TGTGCCAGCAGCAATAGCGGGAGGGCCTGGGAGCAGTACTTC. This codes for CASSNSGRAWEQYF.

The chain carries TRBV6-2 or TRBV6-3 and TRBJ1-5; D possibly corresponds to TRBD1 (6 bases). The germline V and J ends were trimmed by 6 bases and 6 bases, with 15 bases remaining between them. Germline CDR1 is MNHEY and CDR2 is SVGEGT. The CDR3 totals 14 residues. CDR3 amino acids: CASRTSGAGQPQHF. DNA for the CDR3: TGTGCCAGCAGGACATCGGGGGCAGGTCAGCCCCAGCATTTT.

The chain is built from TRBV15 and TRBJ2-7; TRBD1 aligns across 9 bases. Trimming took 0 bases from V and 5 from J; bases not matched to a gene: 11. Germline loops: CDR1 LNHNV, CDR2 YYDKDF (reference sequence). The CDR3 loop spans 17 amino acids. The CDR3 sequence is CATSREPHGTGPNEQYF. In DNA, the CDR3 is TGTGCCACCAGCAGAGAACCCCACGGGACAGGGCCCAACGAGCAGTACTTC.

The chain carries TRBV4-1 and TRBJ2-5; 10 bases map to TRBD2. The CDR3 consists of 15 residues. Germline-derived CDR1 and CDR2 are MGHRA and YSYEKL. J lost 1 base, V lost 4 bases, and 3 bases had no gene match. The CDR3 region has the DNA TGCGCCAGCAGCCCTTGGACTAGCGGCCAAGAGACCCAGTACTTC. Translation: CASSPWTSGQETQYF.

V usage is TRBV10-3 and J usage is TRBJ1-2, with TRBD1 as a possible D gene (5 bases). Germline V gives CDR1 ENHRY, CDR2 SYGVKD. The length of the CDR3 is 13 residues. Trimming stripped 1 base from V and 8 bases from J, with 11 bases between. CDR3 region: CAISELGAGGYTF. The CDR3 nucleotides read TGTGCCATCAGTGAGTTAGGGGCAGGAGGCTACACCTTC.

V gene TRBV7-9 combines with J gene TRBJ2-1; D is undetermined. Trimming left V 3 bases short and J 13 bases short, with 16 bases between. The CDR3 is 13 residues long. The V gene's germline CDR1 is SEHNR and CDR2 FQNEAQ (reference sequence). CDR3 sequence: CASSFPYPPLQFF. Written as DNA, the CDR3 is TGTGCCAGCAGCTTCCCCTATCCCCCGCTCCAGTTCTTC.